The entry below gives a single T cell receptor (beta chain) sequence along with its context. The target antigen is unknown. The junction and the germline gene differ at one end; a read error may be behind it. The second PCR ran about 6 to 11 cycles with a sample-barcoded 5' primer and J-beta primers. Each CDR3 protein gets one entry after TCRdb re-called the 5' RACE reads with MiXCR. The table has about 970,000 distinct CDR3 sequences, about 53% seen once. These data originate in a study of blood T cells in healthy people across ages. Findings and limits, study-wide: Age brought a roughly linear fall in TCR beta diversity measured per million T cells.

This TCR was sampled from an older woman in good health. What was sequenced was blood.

The CDR3 loop is CASSVDAGAYVQYF. CDR3 DNA sequence: TGTGCCAGCAGCGTAGACGCCGGCGCCTACGTGCAGTACTTC. The chain recombines TRBV9 with TRBJ2-7; D is ambiguous. The CDR3 consists of 14 residues. Germline-derived CDR1 and CDR2 are SGDLS and YYNGEE.